The 31 T cell receptor beta chains given below trace back to one sample, sequenced in a study of blood T cell repertoires in COVID-19. The data were produced by immunoSEQ multiplex PCR, yet TCRdb's version contains in-frame clones alone and is incomplete. The data hold some 210,000 clones, with roughly 84% observed a single time. The sample taken for sequencing was peripheral blood. Receptor source: a woman between 40 and 50 years old who had recovered from COVID-19.

The chain joins TRBV5-1 to TRBJ2-7; 8 bases map to TRBD2. Germline CDR1 is SGHRS and CDR2 is YFSETQ. J lost 4 bases, V lost 0 bases, and 9 bases had no gene match. The CDR3 runs to 16 residues. The CDR3 bases are TGCGCCAGCAGCTTGGGTGAAACTAGCGGAAGATACGAGCAGTACTTC. Translated: CASSLGETSGRYEQYF.

The chain links TRBV3-1 (or the pseudogene TRBV3-2) to TRBJ2-6; D gene ambiguous. Germline V gene lookup returns CDR1 LGHDT and CDR2 YNNKEL (reference sequence). This CDR3 is built from 17 residues. V lost 4 bases and J 0 bases, leaving 13 bases between the germline ends. This CDR3 is CASSPSPVRSGANVLTF. The CDR3 region has the DNA TGTGCCAGCAGCCCAAGTCCAGTCCGCTCTGGGGCCAACGTCCTGACTTTC.

This chain links TRBV4-3 with TRBJ2-3, with D unresolved. With 2 bases removed from V and 2 bases from J, the gap between germline ends came to 5 bases. The CDR3 runs to 13 residues. Per the germline V gene, CDR1 is LGHNA and CDR2 is YSLEER. The CDR3 DNA sequence: TGCGCCAGCAGCCAATATCCCACAGATACGCAGTATTTT. Its translation is CASSQYPTDTQYF.

The CDR3 protein is CASSPYIQGSYNEQFF. In DNA, the CDR3 is TGTGCCAGCAGTCCATACATCCAGGGGTCCTACAATGAGCAGTTCTTC. This chain connects TRBV28 to TRBJ2-1; perhaps TRBD1 as D (6 bases). Germline V gene sequence: CDR1 MDHEN, CDR2 SYDVKM. V dropped 5 bases and J dropped 1 base, with 15 bases sitting between them. There are 16 residues in the CDR3.

This clone was seen repeatedly, ten times or more. This specimen includes other DNA sequences encoding the same CDR3. V and J are TRBV19 and TRBJ2-1, with 12 bases lining up with TRBD2. The CDR3 runs 15 residues. Germline assignment: CDR1 LNHDA and CDR2 SQIVND (reference sequence). V was pared by 4 bases and J by 6 bases, with 4 bases of the junction left unmatched. The CDR3 sequence: CASSTRTSGINEQFF. CDR3 nucleotides: TGTGCCAGTAGTACCCGGACTAGCGGGATCAATGAGCAGTTCTTC.

V is TRBV28 and J is TRBJ1-2, with 9 positions matching TRBD1. Germline V gene data show CDR1 as MDHEN and CDR2 as SYDVKM. V trimming: 5 bases; J trimming: 4 bases; junction bases outside the gene matches: 8. The CDR3 covers 15 residues. The CDR3 protein is CASSPQGATGYGYTF. CDR3 DNA: TGTGCCAGCAGTCCACAGGGGGCCACAGGCTATGGCTACACCTTC.

The V gene is TRBV7-2, the J gene TRBJ2-1; D might be TRBD1 (5 bases). CDR3 length: 15 residues. The ends were cut back, 8 bases at V and 0 bases at J, with 14 bases in the middle. Germline assignment: CDR1 SGHTA and CDR2 FQGNSA. The CDR3: CASGITTGSYNEQFF. The CDR3 nucleotides are TGTGCCAGCGGAATAACAACAGGCTCCTACAATGAGCAGTTCTTC.

The chain links TRBV6-5 to TRBJ1-1, with a weak D call TRBD1 (5 bases). V gave up 6 bases and J gave up 1 base, with 12 bases separating them. The V gene's germline CDR1 is MNHEY and CDR2 SVGAGI. The CDR3 sequence is 14 residues long. CDR3 loop: CASRGVGGNTEAFF. The CDR3 nucleotides read TGTGCCAGCAGGGGGGTCGGGGGGAACACTGAAGCTTTCTTT.

The rearrangement uses TRBV28 and TRBJ1-3, with D possibly being TRBD1 (5 bases). This CDR3 contains 17 residues. V dropped 3 bases and J dropped 3 bases, with 18 bases sitting between them. Germline loops: CDR1 MDHEN, CDR2 SYDVKM. The CDR3 sequence is CASSFGFGAASGNTIYF. The DNA for the CDR3 is TGTGCCAGCAGTTTCGGGTTTGGGGCAGCGAGTGGAAACACCATATATTTT.

This clone has a handful of counts. The J gene is TRBJ2-3, the V gene TRBV5-6, with TRBD2 matching over 13 bases. The length of the CDR3 is 16 residues. V gave up 4 bases and J gave up 3 bases; unmatched junction bases: 5. CDR1 SGHDT and CDR2 YYEEEE come from the germline V gene. The CDR3 is CASSRGLAGNTDTQYF. CDR3 sequence (DNA): TGTGCCAGCAGCAGGGGACTAGCGGGGAATACAGATACGCAGTATTTT.

V is TRBV6-5 and J is TRBJ2-7; D is uncertain. The CDR3 is 14 amino acids. V gave up 6 bases and J gave up 0 bases, with 12 bases separating them. Per the germline V gene, CDR1 is MNHEY and CDR2 is SVGAGI. In DNA, the CDR3 is TGTGCCAGCAGCCTCTCGGCGGACTCCTACGAGCAGTACTTC. Translated: CASSLSADSYEQYF.

The chain has TRBV9 and TRBJ1-2; 11 bases map to TRBD1. J was trimmed by 4 bases and V by 3 bases; bases with no gene match: 2. The CDR3 extends over 14 amino acids. Germline CDR1 SGDLS, CDR2 YYNGEE. This CDR3 reads CASSEGTGGYGYTF. CDR3 sequence (DNA): TGTGCCAGCAGCGAGGGGACAGGGGGCTATGGCTACACCTTC. Combining the CDR3 with reference TRBV9 and TRBJ1-2 gives the whole variable domain DSGVTQTPKHLITATGQRVTLRCSPRSGDLSVYWYQQSLDQGLQFLIQYYNGEERAKGNILERFSAQQFPDLHSELNLSSLELGDSALYFCASSEGTGGYGYTFGSGTRLTVV.

The chain recombines TRBV28 with TRBJ2-7; TRBD1 agrees at 9 bases. There are 14 residues in the CDR3. V shed 7 bases, J shed 3 bases, and the junction held 7 bases outside the gene matches. Germline V lookup: CDR1 MDHEN, CDR2 SYDVKM. The chain's CDR3 is CASIRGQGLYEQYF. The CDR3, as DNA: TGTGCCAGCATCAGGGGACAGGGACTCTACGAGCAGTACTTC.

J is TRBJ2-1 and V is TRBV18; 13 bases map to TRBD2. The junction had 5 bases not matched to a gene; V was cut back by 4 bases and J by 8 bases. Germline lookup yields CDR1 KGHSH and CDR2 LQKENI. The CDR3 loop spans 15 amino acids. Here the CDR3 reads CASSRGLAGEDEQFF. The CDR3, as DNA: TGTGCCAGCTCACGCGGACTAGCGGGAGAGGATGAGCAGTTCTTC. Based on the CDR3 plus reference TRBV18 and TRBJ2-1, the full variable domain is NAGVMQNPRHLVRRRGQEARLRCSPMKGHSHVYWYRQLPEEGLKFMVYLQKENIIDESGMPKERFSAEFPKEGPSILRIQQVVRGDSAAYFCASSRGLAGEDEQFFGPGTRLTVL.

On this clone itself: Since no conserved phenylalanine or tryptophan closes the CDR3, a read error is the likely cause. Because the CDR3's place on the DNA is in doubt, the DNA is left out and the CDR3 is given as listed by TCRdb. The chain is built from TRBV5-6 and TRBJ2-7; the table's D gene call, TRBD2, was not cross checked with the DNA. The CDR3 adds up to 15 amino acids, both ends counted. The germline CDR1 and CDR2 sequences are SGHDT and YYEEEE. CDR3 in amino acids: CASSLRASSGSIGGL.

J is TRBJ1-2 and V is TRBV2, with a possible D match to TRBD1 (5 bases). CDR3 length equals 15 residues. Germline assignment: CDR1 SNHLY and CDR2 FYNNEI. V lost 4 bases to trimming and J lost 4 bases, with 16 bases between them. CDR3 sequence (DNA): TGTGCCAGCAGTGCGGGGGACTGGGGGGTCTATGGCTACACCTTC. This codes for CASSAGDWGVYGYTF.

The chain couples TRBV6-4 to TRBJ2-1, with 7 bases that match TRBD1. The CDR3 loop spans 15 amino acids. Losses at the gene ends were 3 bases for V and 5 bases for J; bases not matched to a gene: 7. Germline V lookup: CDR1 MRHNA, CDR2 SNTAGT. CDR3 in amino acids: CASSEAGQDHNEQFF. CDR3 DNA: TGTGCCAGCAGTGAGGCAGGACAGGATCACAATGAGCAGTTCTTC.

This chain uses TRBV9 with TRBJ2-7; 7 nucleotides agree with TRBD1. V shed 0 bases and J 2 bases; nucleotides not matched to a gene: 5. CDR1 is SGDLS and CDR2 is YYNGEE in the germline V gene. The CDR3 length is 15 residues. The CDR3: CASSVGTGEPYEQYF. CDR3 nucleotides: TGTGCCAGCAGCGTAGGTACAGGGGAGCCCTACGAGCAGTACTTC.

The chain links TRBV30 to TRBJ2-1; 9 bases match TRBD2. There are 14 residues in the CDR3. CDR1 is GTSNPN and CDR2 is SVGIG in the germline V gene (reference sequence). Unmatched junction bases numbered 9, after V lost 2 bases and J lost 10 bases. The CDR3 spells CAWSKPGLALEQFF. The CDR3 bases are TGTGCCTGGAGTAAACCGGGACTAGCCTTGGAGCAGTTCTTC.

The chain joins TRBV29-1 to TRBJ2-1; D is possibly TRBD2 (6 bases). The CDR3 extends over 14 amino acids. Per the germline V gene, CDR1 is SQVTM and CDR2 is ANQGSEA. V was clipped by 3 bases and J by 7 bases, with 16 bases between them. The CDR3 DNA sequence: TGCAGCGTTGAGGGACTCCTTTTGGGGAATGAGCAGTTCTTC. Its translation: CSVEGLLLGNEQFF.

The genes are TRBV4-3 and TRBJ1-4, with 10 positions matching TRBD1. The CDR3 loop spans 15 amino acids. Germline CDR1 LGHNA, CDR2 YSLEER. The V and J ends lost 4 bases and 5 bases, in that order; junction bases with no gene match: 4. The chain's CDR3 is CASSRGTGENEKLFF. The CDR3 DNA reads as TGCGCCAGCAGCCGCGGGACAGGGGAAAATGAAAAACTGTTTTTT.

This clone was recorded only once. The V gene is TRBV6-5, the J gene TRBJ2-7; 13 nucleotides agree with TRBD2. Germline CDR1 and CDR2: MNHEY and SVGAGI. The CDR3 is made up of 15 amino acids. V was pared by 5 bases and J by 10 bases, with 11 bases of the junction left unmatched. The DNA for the CDR3 is TGTGCCAGCAGTACCCGGACTAGCGGGAGAGTGGGACAGTACTTC. Protein product: CASSTRTSGRVGQYF.

This clone appeared a single time. The chain recombines TRBV11-3 with TRBJ2-1, with 11 bases fitting TRBD2. V lost 3 bases and J lost 2; bases outside the gene matches: 6. Germline CDR1 reads SGHNT; CDR2 reads YENEEA. The CDR3 covers 17 residues. CDR3 sequence: CASSFSTSGNTYNEQFF. The CDR3 DNA reads as TGTGCCAGCAGCTTTTCGACTAGCGGGAACACCTACAATGAGCAGTTCTTC.

CDR3 sequence (DNA): TGTGCCAGCTCACGGACTAGCGGAGTAGACAATGAGCAGTTCTTC. Amino acid sequence: CASSRTSGVDNEQFF. This chain uses TRBV18 with TRBJ2-1; 10 bases are a match to TRBD2. The CDR3 length is 15 residues. Germline V CDR1 and CDR2: KGHSH, LQKENI. Trimming removed 4 bases from V and 5 bases from J; junction bases left unmatched: 5.

V is TRBV1 and J is TRBJ2-1; the table's D call, TRBD2, was not checked against the DNA. TRBV1 is tagged as a pseudogene. The CDR3 consists of 19 residues. The CDR3 is CTSMLRNPGLAGIKNEQFF. As DNA, the CDR3 is TGCACCAGCATGCTACGGAATCCGGGACTAGCGGGAATAAAGAATGAGCAGTTCTTC.

The rearrangement links TRBV4-2 to TRBJ1-5, with D unclear. Between the trimmed V and J ends, which lost 1 base and 2 bases, there was a span of 9 bases. From germline, CDR1 is LGHNA and CDR2 YNFKEQ. The CDR3 extends over 15 amino acids. The CDR3 DNA reads as TGTGCCAGCAGCCAAGTACAGACGGGCAATCAGCCCCAGCATTTT. Translation: CASSQVQTGNQPQHF.

This clone was seen ten or more times. The genes are TRBV7-8 and TRBJ2-7; 9 nucleotides line up with TRBD2. Germline CDR1 reads SGHVS; CDR2 reads FQNEAQ. This CDR3 has 15 amino acids. Germline trimming cut 7 bases from V and 1 base from J; bases unmatched to any gene: 8. This CDR3 is CASTVGLASSYEQYF. The CDR3, as DNA: TGTGCCAGCACGGTAGGACTAGCGAGTTCCTACGAGCAGTACTTC.

The CDR3 DNA follows: TGTGCCAGCAGCTCTTTCCGGGAACAGCAGTTCTTC. Its translation is CASSSFREQQFF. V is TRBV5-8 and J is TRBJ2-1, with D perhaps matching TRBD2 (5 bases). V lost 3 bases to trimming and J lost 11 bases, with 12 bases between them. This CDR3 region has 12 residues. Germline V gives CDR1 SGHTS, CDR2 YDEGEE. Combining the CDR3 with reference TRBV5-8 and TRBJ2-1 gives the whole variable domain EAGVTQSPTHLIKTRGQQATLRCSPISGHTSVYWYQQALGLGLQFLLWYDEGEERNRGNFPPRFSGRQFPNYSSELNVNALELEDSALYLCASSSFREQQFFGPGTRLTVL.

The genes are TRBV12-5 and TRBJ2-2; 11 nucleotides match TRBD1. CDR3 length equals 15 residues. The germline gives CDR1 LGHNT, CDR2 FRNRAP. The ends lost 5 bases at V and 4 bases at J; junction bases unmatched: 3. The CDR3 here is CASGLGQGATGELFF. The CDR3 DNA is TGTGCTAGTGGTCTAGGACAGGGGGCCACCGGGGAGCTGTTTTTT.

The rearrangement uses TRBV6-2 or TRBV6-3 and TRBJ1-1; a possible D gene is TRBD1 (5 bases). Trimming stripped 0 bases from V and 0 bases from J, with 5 bases between. This CDR3 has 14 amino acids. The germline V gene has CDR1 MNHEY and CDR2 SVGEGT. As DNA, the CDR3 is TGTGCCAGCAGTTACTCGACAGTGAACACTGAAGCTTTCTTT. As protein: CASSYSTVNTEAFF.

The CDR3 nucleotides read TGTGCCAGCTCACCGAGCAGGGGGCAGACCGGGGAGCTGTTTTTT. Residues: CASSPSRGQTGELFF. The V call is TRBV18, the J call TRBJ2-2; 8 nucleotides align to TRBD1. The CDR3 length is 15 residues. Germline V gene data show CDR1 as KGHSH and CDR2 as LQKENI. The junction had 5 bases not matched to a gene; V was cut back by 3 bases and J by 5 bases.